This T cell receptor (beta chain) was sequenced during a study of cytomegalovirus exposure and HLA in healthy donors (TCRdb year 2017). Looking at the study overall: In an earlier analysis of 587 of the donors, 276 Gb of sequence data and some 120 million unique TCR beta sequences from 150 million to 200 million T cells were reported. Approximately 310 gigabases of sequencing data and about 92 million unique TCR sequences made up an early release that covered nearly 650 HLA-typed donors. Of the roughly 410 genotyped donors, 75% to 85% were placed in the genetic ancestry cluster associated with self-reported Caucasian donors. The study was designed to test whether signatures of past pathogen exposure could be identified by cataloging public T cell receptors. The study profiled the T cell repertoires of hundreds of subjects by immunosequencing and related them to cytomegalovirus serostatus. Along with the roughly 700-subject first cohort, a separate validation cohort of 120 different subjects was used. To predict cytomegalovirus infection status, the study combined high-throughput TCR immunosequencing, statistical association of individual TCRs with disease status, and machine learning. A later analysis re-analyzed previously published TCR beta repertoires from 500 to 700 donors and added high-resolution HLA genotyping to study TCR occurrence patterns. In the later analysis, no new phenotypic data were used to find candidate immune exposures; instead, reliance was placed on TCR beta sequences and their occurrence across donors. An earlier analysis of around 580 of the donors used high-throughput TCR beta sequencing to judge whether each TCR beta V gene segment behaved as functional or pseudogenic. Donor age, sex, ethnicity and CMV serostatus were compiled alongside the repertoire data. A later genetic analysis used genome-wide SNP genotypes for 398 of the 666 donors, treating that subset as a discovery cohort. Every repertoire in the discovery cohort had been generated on one and the same sequencing platform. Both class I and class II loci were covered by HLA typing, at four-digit resolution. Typing coverage differed by locus: A, B, C, DRB1 and DQB1 were typed in roughly 620-640 donors, DQA1 in 500 to 550, DPA1 in approximately 610, and DPB1 in roughly 470. About five DR-DQ haplotypes were treated as single units for association and clustering because of strong linkage in the cohort. Among some 410 genotyped donors of the cohort, an average of about 240,000 unique TCR beta nucleotide sequences were sequenced per donor, roughly 18% of them non-productive. What the research found in general, with its limitations: A later analysis found that TCR association rates varied across HLA loci, with DRB1 alleles showing the most associated TCRs and HLA-C alleles the fewest. Correlated functional status among segregating V segments might be attributable to linkage disequilibrium, but an unknown experimental factor could not be ruled out. In vitro tests confirmed that three of the cytomegalovirus-associated TCR beta chains recognize cytomegalovirus antigens. A further reported finding was that TCR beta sequences accurately predicted the HLA-A and HLA-B alleles for most subjects in the first cohort. The only immune exposure information available for the cohort was CMV serostatus. The authors suggested that the approach could potentially be generalized to other disease states and immunological phenotypes. A later analysis found that HLA-associated TCR beta chains were more clonally expanded and had lower generation probabilities than equally common non-associated chains. In a later genetic analysis, fewer N-insertions in productive TCRs were reported among donors in an Asian-associated ancestry cluster than the roughly 700-donor mean. The sequencing pipeline was judged likely to have produced a cluster of highly shared sequence variants as a technical artifact. Only TCR beta chains were sequenced in this cohort, and the absence of alpha or paired-chain data limited detectable features. The classifier was reported to diagnose cytomegalovirus status with high specificity and sensitivity in both the original cohort and the validation cohort. A total of 164 TCR beta chains were listed by the study as associated with cytomegalovirus. Presence/absence analyses assumed roughly uniform sequencing depth across donors, an assumption that may not hold. Some IMGT-functional V segments, including TRBV6-2 and TRBV6-3, could not be told apart with the 87-base-pair reads, so those segments were excluded. In a later genetic analysis, a missense DCLRE1C variant was associated with V-gene and J-gene trimming of TCR beta chains, and the association was replicated in an independent cohort. Strong co-occurrence of HLA alleles, especially DR and DQ, made assigning TCR associations to individual alleles difficult. Because HLA typing was unavailable for some donors at each locus, only the typed subset was used in association tests. In a later analysis, 15,000 to 20,000 TCR beta sequences were associated with specific HLA alleles at a false discovery rate of 0.05. Most CMV-associated TCR beta chains appeared to be HLA-restricted in a later analysis, and the HLA associations seemed to be driven largely by CMV exposure. Most TCR sequences were seen in very few donors, while some public TCRs were found in many individuals. Broadly in line with IMGT annotations, most TCR beta V segments showed up in productive rearrangements about 90% or about 30% of the time in an earlier analysis of 450 to 750 of the donors. Because counts were too low, roughly 16 rarely observed V segments, including chromosome 9 orphons, were excluded from the earlier analysis of some 540 of the donors. Several of the top co-occurrence clusters appeared to be linked to parvovirus B19, influenza, CMV and Epstein-Barr virus, according to a later analysis.

The library was obtained by the immunoSEQ multiplex PCR assay. For the multiplex PCR, a mixture combining 60 forward primers for TCR Vbeta segments and 13 reverse primers for TCR Jbeta segments was used. A multiplex PCR assay on genomic DNA amplified the CDR3 region of rearranged TCR beta genes. Amplified TCR beta libraries were sequenced as 87-base-pair reads on the Illumina HiSeq System. The authors processed their data as follows. Across the 666 repertoires, a later analysis counted 78 million or so unique TCR beta chains, some 11 million of which were shared by at least two donors. Raw reads were error-corrected and collapsed into unique sequences with a nearest-neighbor algorithm that merged closely related sequences to remove PCR and sequencing errors. Alignment of CDR3 sequences to IMGT reference sequences was used to assign V, D and J gene segments. For a sequence to be retained, at least a six-nucleotide match to both a V gene segment and a J gene segment was required. Rearrangements were classified as productive when the CDR3 lacked stop codons and remained in frame with V and J, and all other rearrangements were classified as non-productive. CDR3 was defined according to IMGT convention as the region running from the second conserved V-encoded cysteine to the conserved J-encoded phenylalanine. Sequences without an unambiguous match to a single V gene segment were excluded from the earlier analysis of almost 600 of the donors. An earlier analysis of several hundred of the donors called V segments functional above 56.7% productive rearrangements and segregating when the between-donor standard deviation exceeded 5%. A statistical classification framework was built for diagnosing cytomegalovirus status from the catalog of TCR beta chain sequences. In a later analysis, V and J genes were assigned by comparing TCR nucleotide sequences against IMGT/GENE-DB human TR gene sequences. In a later analysis, CDR3 sequences and most-parsimonious VDJ recombination scenarios were assigned using the TCRdist pipeline. A later analysis defined each TCR beta chain by its CDR3 amino acid sequence plus V-gene family, and excluded reads lacking a unique V-gene family. In a later analysis, 450 to 600 highly shared, low-generation-probability nucleotide sequences were removed to address suspected cross-contamination and a sequencing artifact. For each public chain, a later analysis derived a clonal expansion index from normalized ranks of inferred template counts within each repertoire. Generation probabilities in a later analysis came from a VDJ recombination model fitted to out-of-frame rearrangements, and those results were checked against IGoR. In a later analysis, hypergeometric tests were used to score TCR-TCR, TCR-HLA and TCR-CMV co-occurrence, with a repertoire-size bias correction applied to TCR pairs. A later analysis estimated false discovery rates by permuting HLA or CMV assignments 20 times. In a later analysis, co-occurring TCRs were grouped using DBSCAN, and TCRdist sequence similarity was added for clustering within HLA-allele-positive subsets. Repertoires with fewer than 30,000 or more than 120,000 public chains were left out of co-occurrence clustering, as were several repertoires with anomalous nucleotide sharing. Imported from immuneACCESS, the table was reduced by TCRdb to in-frame sequences with V and J called. These copies leave out some clones; in studies compared against another copy, an unresolved V gene accounts for under half, and the cause of the remainder is not known. V and J calls and clone size are given by that table; D and trimming were obtained from the DNA. The table of this sample itemizes approximately 70,000 clones. The top ten clones comprise 4.5% to 5% of the sample.

A note on this clone: Its cognate antigen has yet to be identified.

The cohort comprised more than 550 healthy bone marrow donors. At the time of sampling, every cohort member was nominally healthy, though immune exposures that went unrecorded were likely present. The donor tested CMV seropositive, placing the donor among the 250 to 350 seropositive members of the cohort. A peripheral blood sample was collected from each donor, and TCR beta sequencing was performed on peripheral blood mononuclear cells. Genomic DNA extraction from the blood cell samples was performed with the Qiagen DNeasy Blood Extraction Kit. The cysteine opens and the phenylalanine closes a CDR3 of 14 amino acids. Of all the DNA, just the CDR3 is kept, 42 bases in frame from base 1. At the junction V is shortened by 8 bases and J by 5 bases; bases outside the gene matches: 7. For CDR1 and CDR2, the germline V gene lists MNHEY and SVGAGI.

Sequenced sample: PBMCs. The rearrangement combines TRBV6-5 with TRBJ2-5; 11 bases in the junction line up with TRBD2. This receptor was obtained from a woman aged 40 to 55 in good health and CMV-seropositive. The bases are TGTGCCAGCCGCAGGACTAGCGGGTGGGAGACCCAGTACTTC. The translation is CASRRTSGWETQYF.